These T cell receptor beta chains were read from a single sample in a study of T cell responses to AZD1222 COVID-19 vaccine. Clones were sequenced by immunoSEQ multiplex PCR, and TCRdb holds only the in-frame ones, with some missing. The sample has 100,000 to 150,000 clones, about 79% seen once. This specimen was peripheral blood, taken 28 days after the second AZD1222 dose. The receptors derive from an adult who received the AZD1222 COVID-19 vaccine. CDR3s include the opening cysteine and the closing phenylalanine or tryptophan. Each record gives: clone size, V gene, D gene, J gene, CDR3 protein, CDR3 DNA. A D gene is named only where the DNA matches it firmly. Clone size is given for some rows only: seen once, a few or many times, or a class if the clone is expanded.

NA	TRBV6-2/TRBV6-3	NA	TRBJ1-2	CASSPGQRNYGYTF	TGTGCCAGCAGCCCCGGACAGCGAAACTATGGCTACACCTTC
NA	TRBV7-3	TRBD1	TRBJ1-2	CASSQPGTGGYTF	TGTGCCAGCAGCCAACCCGGGACAGGCGGCTACACCTTC
NA	TRBV7-9	NA	TRBJ1-5	CASSPKDSNQPQHF	TGTGCCAGCAGCCCTAAGGACAGCAATCAGCCCCAGCATTTT
NA	TRBV19	TRBD2	TRBJ2-5	CASSMTSGGALETQYF	TGTGCCAGTAGTATGACCAGCGGGGGGGCTTTGGAGACCCAGTACTTC
few	TRBV2	NA	TRBJ1-2	CASSVDGNYGYTF	TGTGCCAGCAGTGTAGACGGAAACTATGGCTACACCTTC
once	TRBV5-1	NA	TRBJ2-7	CASSLEPRGTYEQYF	TGCGCCAGCAGCTTGGAACCACGGGGGACTTACGAGCAGTACTTC
once	TRBV4-3	NA	TRBJ1-3	CASSPGLLGNTIYF	TGCGCCAGCAGCCCGGGGCTACTCGGAAACACCATATATTTT
NA	TRBV6-5	NA	TRBJ2-7	CASSLQGYYEQYF	TGTGCCAGCAGTTTACAGGGCTACTACGAGCAGTACTTC
NA	TRBV19	NA	TRBJ2-7	CASSMRPDSSYEQYF	TGTGCCAGTAGTATGCGCCCGGACAGCTCCTACGAGCAGTACTTC
NA	TRBV15	NA	TRBJ2-7	CATSGGRDEQYF	TGTGCCACCAGCGGAGGACGGGACGAGCAGTACTTC
NA	TRBV12-3/TRBV12-4	NA	TRBJ1-2	CASSSGGSGYTF	TGTGCCAGCAGCTCGGGGGGGTCTGGCTACACCTTC